This passage covers 18 T cell receptor beta chains from one sample sequenced in a study of siplizumab effects on memory and regulatory T cells. The assay was immunoSEQ multiplex PCR, and TCRdb's table has in-frame clones only and misses some. The sample lists about 110,000 clones, under 95% occurring once. Sample: Tregs sorted from blood. The receptors shown here come from a human donor in good health.

V usage is TRBV21-1 and J usage is TRBJ2-7. TRBV21-1 is listed as a pseudogene. CDR3 length equals 13 residues. In nucleotides, the CDR3 is TGTGCCAGCGGAGCAGGTGACTCCTACGAGCAGTACTTC. Translated: CASGAGDSYEQYF.

This clone has just one count. The genes are TRBV19 and TRBJ2-3; 11 bases line up with TRBD2. V was clipped by 5 bases and J by 3 bases; unmatched bases: 4. The CDR3 is 15 residues long. Germline CDR1 and CDR2: LNHDA and SQIVND (reference sequence). DNA for the CDR3: TGTGCCAGTAGTGAGGTAGCGGGAGGGACAGATACGCAGTATTTT. This translates into CASSEVAGGTDTQYF.

The rearrangement links TRBV5-1 to TRBJ2-3; 9 bases map to TRBD1. Germline-derived CDR1 and CDR2 are SGHRS and YFSETQ. The trim removed 3 bases at V and 2 bases at J, leaving 10 bases unmatched. This CDR3 comprises 17 residues. The CDR3, as DNA: TGCGCCAGCAGCTATTCCCTCGGGACAGGGATCACAGATACGCAGTATTTT. Translated: CASSYSLGTGITDTQYF.

The chain is built from TRBV10-3 and TRBJ2-7; D gene unclear. The CDR3 spans 12 residues. Germline CDR1 reads ENHRY; CDR2 reads SYGVKD. The V end was cut by 5 bases, the J end by 7 bases, with 12 bases between. CDR3 in DNA: TGTGCCATCAGTCCCACGCCAATTGAGCAGTACTTC. Amino acid sequence: CAISPTPIEQYF.

The rearrangement links TRBV6-1 to TRBJ1-2; no reliable D call. Deletions cut 7 bases from V and 4 bases from J, with 19 bases between. Germline V gene data show CDR1 as MNHNS and CDR2 as SASEGT. The CDR3 length is 15 residues. As DNA, the CDR3 is TGTGCCAGCAAGGCATCTGGAACCAGACGCTATGGCTACACCTTC. It specifies CASKASGTRRYGYTF.

J is TRBJ1-1 and V is TRBV4-1; D remains unclear. V lost 1 base, J lost 0 bases, and 9 bases lay in between. The CDR3 has 15 residues. Germline V gives CDR1 MGHRA, CDR2 YSYEKL. In nucleotides, the CDR3 is TGCGCCAGCAGCCAAGCCCACTGGGTGAACACTGAAGCTTTCTTT. This encodes CASSQAHWVNTEAFF.

The CDR3 DNA is TGTGCCAGCAGTTACCCCCCGTTTCGGGGAACTGAAGCTTTCTTT. Translation: CASSYPPFRGTEAFF. This sequence joins TRBV6-6 and TRBJ1-1, with D hard to call. The V and J ends lost 2 bases and 5 bases respectively, with 15 bases between them. The CDR3 loop spans 15 amino acids. CDR1 and CDR2 (germline): MNHNY, SVGAGI (reference sequence).

J is TRBJ2-7 and V is TRBV5-1; D is possibly TRBD2 (6 bases). The CDR3 covers 14 residues. Germline V gene lookup returns CDR1 SGHRS and CDR2 YFSETQ. Trimming took off 1 base at V and 3 bases at J, with 11 bases between the two ends. The CDR3 protein is CASSLREPLYEQYF. The CDR3 nucleotides are TGCGCCAGCAGCTTGCGGGAGCCACTCTACGAGCAGTACTTC.

This clone was counted once. The chain employs TRBV5-1 and TRBJ2-3; 7 bases match TRBD1. J was trimmed by 6 bases and V by 3 bases; bases with no gene match: 19. Germline loops: CDR1 SGHRS, CDR2 YFSETQ. This CDR3 contains 18 residues. CDR3 amino acids: CASSWPFQTTGLSDTQYF. The CDR3, as DNA: TGCGCCAGCAGCTGGCCCTTTCAAACGACAGGGCTGAGTGATACGCAGTATTTT.

The rearrangement joins TRBV30 to TRBJ1-1; D is possibly TRBD1 (6 bases). Germline V gives CDR1 GTSNPN, CDR2 SVGIG (reference sequence). The CDR3 is 16 amino acids. With 1 base removed from V and 1 base from J, the gap between germline ends came to 16 bases. CDR3: CAWSAGGWGPNTEAFF. CDR3 DNA sequence: TGTGCCTGGAGTGCCGGGGGTTGGGGGCCGAACACTGAAGCTTTCTTT.

The chain employs TRBV7-2 and TRBJ1-2; D gene ambiguous. CDR1 SGHTA and CDR2 FQGNSA come from the germline V gene. This CDR3 has 14 residues. Trimming stripped 1 base from V and 3 bases from J, with 9 bases between. The CDR3 region has the DNA TGTGCCAGCAGCTTAGAGGCGGCAGACTATGGCTACACCTTC. Its protein is CASSLEAADYGYTF.

This chain links TRBV9 with TRBJ2-3, with TRBD2 identical over 12 bases. This CDR3 has 16 amino acids. V lost 5 bases to trimming and J lost 1 base; unmatched junction nucleotides: 5. Looked up from germline, CDR1 is SGDLS and CDR2 is YYNGEE. The CDR3 region has the DNA TGTGCCAGCAGTCCTAGCGGGAGGGTCCGCACAGATACGCAGTATTTT. This gives the protein CASSPSGRVRTDTQYF.

This clone has just one count. This sequence joins TRBV6-6 and TRBJ2-1; 8 nucleotides line up with TRBD2. Germline assignment: CDR1 MNHNY and CDR2 SVGAGI (reference sequence). Trimming removed 8 bases from V and 3 bases from J; junction bases left unmatched: 6. The CDR3 spans 14 residues. The CDR3 nucleotides are TGTGCCAGCGCGCGGGAGGTTTACTACAATGAGCAGTTCTTC. Its translation is CASAREVYYNEQFF.

To note about this clone: One end of the junction does not line up with germline, which may come from a read error. This sequence joins TRBV5-4 and TRBJ1-4; D not certain. Per germline, CDR1 SGHNT and CDR2 YYREEE (reference sequence). This CDR3 is built from 14 residues. The CDR3 DNA is TGTGCCAGCATCTTGGACGGAGTTAATGAAAAACTGTTTTTT. It is translated as CASILDGVNEKLFF.

The genes are TRBV6-6 and TRBJ1-1; 7 positions match TRBD1. There are 14 residues in the CDR3. V lost 6 bases, J lost 5 bases, and 9 bases stayed unmatched. Germline V lookup: CDR1 MNHNY, CDR2 SVGAGI (reference sequence). The chain's CDR3 is CASSFRTGGTEAFF. In DNA, the CDR3 is TGTGCCAGCAGCTTCCGGACAGGAGGGACTGAAGCTTTCTTT.

The chain recombines TRBV7-2 with TRBJ2-5; the D gene is possibly TRBD2 (6 bases). The germline CDR1 and CDR2 sequences are SGHTA and FQGNSA. V dropped 5 bases and J dropped 5 bases, with 15 bases sitting between them. The length of the CDR3 is 14 residues. CDR3: CASSRSSGGETQYF. The CDR3 DNA reads TGTGCCAGCAGCCGGAGTAGCGGCGGTGAGACCCAGTACTTC. Complete variable domain (other parts from reference TRBV7-2 and TRBJ2-5): GAGVSQSPSNKVTEKGKDVELRCDPISGHTALYWYRQSLGQGLEFLIYFQGNSAPDKSGLPSDRFSAERTGGSVSTLTIQRTQQEDSAVYLCASSRSSGGETQYFGPGTRLLVL.

This clone was counted once. The rearrangement links TRBV6-1 to TRBJ2-3, with 7 bases fitting TRBD2. This CDR3 has 17 amino acids. Losses at the gene ends were 4 bases for V and 7 bases for J; bases not matched to a gene: 17. Per germline, CDR1 MNHNS and CDR2 SASEGT. The CDR3 here is CASSGRLPGGMHNTQYF. The CDR3 DNA reads TGTGCCAGCAGTGGGCGCTTACCGGGGGGTATGCATAATACGCAGTATTTT.

This chain links TRBV18 with TRBJ1-2, with a possible D match to TRBD1 (6 bases). CDR1 is KGHSH, CDR2 LQKENI, per germline. The CDR3 extends over 14 amino acids. V lost 6 bases and J 2 bases, leaving 13 bases between the germline ends. The CDR3 loop reads CASSRQEGNYGYTF. As DNA, the CDR3 is TGTGCCAGCTCCCGACAGGAGGGCAACTATGGCTACACCTTC.